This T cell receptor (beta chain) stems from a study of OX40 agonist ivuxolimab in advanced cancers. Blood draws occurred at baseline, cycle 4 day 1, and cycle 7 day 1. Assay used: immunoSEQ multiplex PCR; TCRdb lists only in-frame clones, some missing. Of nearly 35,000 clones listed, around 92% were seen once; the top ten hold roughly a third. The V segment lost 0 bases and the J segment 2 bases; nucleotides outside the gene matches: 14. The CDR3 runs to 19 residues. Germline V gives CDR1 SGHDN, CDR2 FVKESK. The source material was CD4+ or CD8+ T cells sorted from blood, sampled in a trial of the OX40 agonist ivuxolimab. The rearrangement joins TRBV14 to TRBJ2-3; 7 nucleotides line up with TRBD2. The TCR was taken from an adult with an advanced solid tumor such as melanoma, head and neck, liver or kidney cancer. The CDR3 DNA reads TGTGCCAGCAGCCAAGAGCGGGGGATCTGGCCGGGTTACACAGATACGCAGTATTTT. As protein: CASSQERGIWPGYTDTQYF.